Following are 11 T cell receptor beta chains from one sample sequenced in a study of blood T cell repertoires in COVID-19. The protocol was immunoSEQ multiplex PCR, while the TCRdb copy is restricted to in-frame clones and leaves out a portion. The repertoire holds hundreds of thousands of clones, roughly nine tenths seen once, with 5.5% to 7% in the top ten. Material: PBMCs or T cells enriched from blood (not recorded which). These receptors were obtained from a middle-aged woman who had recovered from COVID-19.

J is TRBJ1-1 and V is TRBV18; 10 bases align to TRBD1. CDR1 KGHSH and CDR2 LQKENI come from the germline V gene. After removal of 0 bases from V and 5 bases from J, the junction contained 3 bases not matched to a gene. The CDR3 is made up of 15 amino acids. The CDR3 region is CASSPPAGQGTEAFF. The CDR3 DNA reads TGTGCCAGCTCACCACCAGCGGGACAGGGGACTGAAGCTTTCTTT. Full variable domain (remainder filled in from reference TRBV18 and TRBJ1-1): NAGVMQNPRHLVRRRGQEARLRCSPMKGHSHVYWYRQLPEEGLKFMVYLQKENIIDESGMPKERFSAEFPKEGPSILRIQQVVRGDSAAYFCASSPPAGQGTEAFFGQGTRLTVV.

V is TRBV27 and J is TRBJ2-7; possibly TRBD2 for D (5 bases). There are 12 residues in the CDR3. Germline CDR1 reads MNHEY; CDR2 reads SMNVEV (reference sequence). V lost 8 bases and J lost 3, with 11 bases in between. The CDR3 spells CASFTSSYEQYF. CDR3 in DNA: TGTGCCAGCTTTACTAGTAGCTACGAGCAGTACTTC.

This clone was recorded only once. The chain has TRBV5-1 and TRBJ2-3; the D is unclear. Looked up from germline, CDR1 is SGHRS and CDR2 is YFSETQ. The CDR3 runs 14 residues. Trimming left V 0 bases short and J 6 bases short, with 11 bases between. The CDR3 is CASSLGLPPDTQYF. The CDR3 DNA is TGCGCCAGCAGCTTGGGACTGCCACCGGATACGCAGTATTTT.

This clone has only a few counts. The V call is TRBV4-2, the J call TRBJ2-1, with 12 bases aligning to TRBD2. The CDR3 length is 17 residues. The germline CDR1 and CDR2 sequences are LGHNA and YNFKEQ. Unmatched junction bases numbered 11, after V lost 4 bases and J lost 7 bases. In DNA form, the CDR3 reads TGTGCCAGCAGCCCAAATTTCCTAGCGGGAGGGCCTAATGAGCAGTTCTTC. Amino acids: CASSPNFLAGGPNEQFF.

The sample holds one count of this clone. The chain combines TRBV27 with TRBJ2-1, with TRBD2 matching over 10 bases. Per the germline V gene, CDR1 is MNHEY and CDR2 is SMNVEV (reference sequence). After removal of 8 bases from V and 3 bases from J, the junction contained 10 bases not matched to a gene. This CDR3 spans 16 amino acids. The CDR3: CASATRTSGFYNEQFF. CDR3 DNA sequence: TGTGCCAGCGCTACTCGGACTAGCGGTTTCTACAATGAGCAGTTCTTC.

This sequence joins TRBV6-5 and TRBJ2-7; no clear D. Looked up from germline, CDR1 is MNHEY and CDR2 is SVGAGI. V was trimmed by 5 bases and J by 5 bases, leaving 10 bases between them. This CDR3 is built from 12 residues. The CDR3 spells CASSPPPDEQYF. In DNA, the CDR3 is TGTGCCAGCAGTCCCCCCCCGGACGAGCAGTACTTC.

This chain joins TRBV6-5 and TRBJ2-7; a weak D match, TRBD2 (7 bases). V shed 2 bases and J shed 7 bases, with 21 bases lying between them. CDR1 and CDR2 from the germline V gene are MNHEY and SVGAGI. CDR3 length: 16 residues. Here the CDR3 reads CASSYRHVRGAGEQYF. CDR3 DNA: TGTGCCAGCAGTTACCGCCACGTACGGGGGGCGGGGGAGCAGTACTTC.

This chain joins TRBV2 and TRBJ2-1; D gene uncertain. Trimming stripped 5 bases from V and 2 bases from J, with 10 bases between. The CDR3 loop spans 14 amino acids. Germline V gives CDR1 SNHLY, CDR2 FYNNEI. The CDR3 DNA reads as TGTGCCAGCAGTAAGAGCGCCACCTACAATGAGCAGTTCTTC. Amino acids: CASSKSATYNEQFF.

V usage is TRBV5-1 and J usage is TRBJ1-4; D is unresolved. This CDR3 contains 17 residues. V lost 1 base and J 5 bases, leaving 18 bases between the germline ends. Germline V lookup: CDR1 SGHRS, CDR2 YFSETQ. The CDR3: CASSLPRSLVKNEKLFF. CDR3 nucleotides: TGCGCCAGCAGCTTGCCCCGGTCCTTAGTCAAGAATGAAAAACTGTTTTTT.

V is TRBV7-2 and J is TRBJ2-7; possible D gene TRBD1, 5 bases. CDR1 SGHTA and CDR2 FQGNSA come from the germline V gene. This CDR3 comprises 12 residues. V shed 7 bases and J shed 7 bases, with 14 bases lying between them. CDR3 loop: CASNLRGGEQYF. The DNA for the CDR3 is TGTGCCAGCAATTTAAGGGGTGGTGAGCAGTACTTC.

The chain links TRBV19 to TRBJ1-2, with 10 bases fitting TRBD1. The CDR3 length is 13 residues. CDR1 and CDR2 from the germline V gene are LNHDA and SQIVND (reference sequence). The junction had 4 bases not matched to a gene; V was cut back by 6 bases and J by 6 bases. The CDR3 DNA sequence: TGTGCCAGTAGCAGACAGGGGGCTGATGGCTACACCTTC. It codes for CASSRQGADGYTF. The variable domain in full, with the rest retrieved from reference TRBV19 and TRBJ1-2, is DGGITQSPKYLFRKEGQNVTLSCEQNLNHDAMYWYRQDPGQGLRLIYYSQIVNDFQKGDIAEGYSVSREKKESFPLTVTSAQKNPTAFYLCASSRQGADGYTFGSGTRLTVV.